Included here is one T cell receptor beta chain sequence, with context. The source of the sample is a study of OX40 agonist ivuxolimab in advanced cancers. Across the whole study: Aged roughly 23 to 79 with a mean of around 60 years, they were under 85% male.

The protocol was immunoSEQ multiplex PCR, while the TCRdb copy is restricted to in-frame clones and leaves out a portion. The sample lists tens of thousands of clones, around 90% seen once, with 1.1% in the top ten. CDR1 MNHEY and CDR2 SVGAGI come from the germline V gene. V lost 8 bases, J lost 7 bases, and 12 bases lay in between. CDR3 length: 13 residues. This TCR derives from an adult with an advanced solid tumor such as melanoma, head and neck, liver or kidney cancer. The chain carries TRBV6-5 and TRBJ1-6; D might be TRBD1 (5 bases). Material: CD4+ or CD8+ T cells sorted from blood, obtained in a trial of the OX40 agonist ivuxolimab. The CDR3 region has the DNA TGTGCCAGCGGCAGGGAGGCCAATTCACCCCTCCACTTT. It codes for CASGREANSPLHF.